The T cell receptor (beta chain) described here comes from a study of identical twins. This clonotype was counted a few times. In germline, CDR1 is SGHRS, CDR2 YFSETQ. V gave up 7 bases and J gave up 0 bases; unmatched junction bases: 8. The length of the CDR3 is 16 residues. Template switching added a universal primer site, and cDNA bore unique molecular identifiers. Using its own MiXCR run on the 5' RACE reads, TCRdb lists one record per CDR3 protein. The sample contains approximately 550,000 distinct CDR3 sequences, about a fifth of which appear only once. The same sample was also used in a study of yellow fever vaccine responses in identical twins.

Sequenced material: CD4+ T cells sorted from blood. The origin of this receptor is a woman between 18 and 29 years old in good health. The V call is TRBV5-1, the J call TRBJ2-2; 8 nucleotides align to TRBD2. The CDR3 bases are TGCGCCAGCGGTTTCGGGACTAGTCCGAACACCGGGGAGCTGTTTTTT. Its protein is CASGFGTSPNTGELFF.